This TCR beta chain was captured by sequencing in a study of cytomegalovirus exposure and HLA in healthy donors (dated by TCRdb to 2016 to 2017). Study-wide context: An earlier analysis of roughly 630 of the donors reported 250 to 300 Gb of sequence data and some 120 million unique TCR beta sequences from 150 million to 200 million T cells. An early release covering around 630 HLA-typed donors comprised around 300 gigabases of sequencing data and roughly 85 million unique TCR sequences. Of the approximately 400 genotyped donors, approximately 83% fell in the genetic ancestry cluster associated with self-reported Caucasian donors. The aim of the study was to test whether cataloging public T cell receptors could identify signatures of past pathogen exposure. Using immunosequencing, the study profiled T cell repertoires from some 670 subjects and related those repertoires to cytomegalovirus serostatus. A separate validation cohort of approximately 130 different subjects was used in addition to the roughly 700-subject first cohort. To predict cytomegalovirus infection status, the study brought together high-throughput TCR immunosequencing, statistical association of individual TCRs with disease status, and machine learning. To study patterns of TCR occurrence, a later analysis re-analyzed previously published TCR beta repertoires from 600 to 750 donors and added high-resolution HLA genotyping. The later analysis used no new phenotypic data to find candidate immune exposures, relying instead on TCR beta sequences and their occurrence across donors. An earlier analysis of several hundred of the donors used high-throughput TCR beta sequencing to judge whether each TCR beta V gene segment behaved as functional or pseudogenic. Alongside the repertoire data, information on donor age, sex, ethnicity and CMV serostatus was compiled. Genome-wide SNP genotypes for about three fifths of the roughly 700 donors were used in a later genetic analysis, which treated that subset as a discovery cohort. Every repertoire in the discovery cohort had been generated on one and the same sequencing platform. HLA typing covered class I and class II loci at four-digit resolution. Typing coverage differed by locus: A, B, C, DRB1 and DQB1 were typed in about 620-640 donors, DQA1 in approximately 520, DPA1 in 600 to 610, and DPB1 in just under 480. Roughly 5 DR-DQ haplotypes were handled as single units for association and clustering because linkage in the cohort was strong. Across approximately 400 genotyped donors of the cohort, an average of about 250,000 unique TCR beta nucleotide sequences per donor were sequenced, and approximately 19% of those sequences were non-productive.

Results and caveats for the whole study, not just this receptor: In a later analysis, the rate of TCR association differed among HLA loci, with DRB1 alleles having the most associated TCRs and HLA-C alleles having the fewest. While some public TCRs were present in many individuals, most TCR sequences turned up only very rarely across donors. A later analysis reported that several top co-occurrence clusters appeared linked to parvovirus B19, influenza, CMV and Epstein-Barr virus. Because counts were too low, 15 to 20 rarely observed V segments, including chromosome 9 orphons, were excluded from the earlier analysis of 587 of the donors. The classifier was reported to diagnose cytomegalovirus status with high specificity and sensitivity in both the original cohort and the validation cohort. Compared with equally common non-associated chains, HLA-associated TCR beta chains in a later analysis were more clonally expanded and had lower generation probabilities. Three of the identified cytomegalovirus-associated TCR beta chains were confirmed in vitro to be specific for cytomegalovirus antigens. A total of 150 or so TCR beta chains were listed by the study as associated with cytomegalovirus. A further reported finding was that TCR beta sequences accurately predicted the HLA-A and HLA-B alleles for most subjects in the first cohort. The sequencing pipeline was judged likely to have produced a cluster of highly shared sequence variants as a technical artifact. Roughly uniform sequencing depth across donors was assumed in presence/absence analyses, although this assumption may not hold. Correlated functional status among segregating V segments might be attributable to linkage disequilibrium, but an unknown experimental factor could not be ruled out. According to a later analysis, most CMV-associated TCR beta chains appeared to be HLA-restricted, and the HLA associations seemed to be driven largely by CMV exposure. Immune exposure information for the cohort was limited to CMV serostatus. Broadly in line with IMGT annotations, most TCR beta V segments showed up in productive rearrangements about 87% or about 30% of the time in an earlier analysis of 587 of the donors. Only TCR beta chains were sequenced in this cohort, and the absence of alpha or paired-chain data limited detectable features. In a later genetic analysis, fewer N-insertions in productive TCRs were reported among donors in an Asian-associated ancestry cluster than the approximately 710-donor mean. Some IMGT-functional V segments, including TRBV6-2 and TRBV6-3, could not be told apart with the 87-base-pair reads, so those segments were excluded. An association between a missense DCLRE1C variant and V-gene and J-gene trimming of TCR beta chains was found in a later genetic analysis and replicated in an independent cohort. At a false discovery rate of 0.05, a later analysis linked 15,000 to 20,000 TCR beta sequences to specific HLA alleles. HLA typing was unavailable for some donors at each locus, so association tests used only the typed subset. According to the authors, the approach could potentially be generalized to other disease states and immunological phenotypes. When HLA alleles, especially DR and DQ, strongly co-occurred, TCR associations were difficult to assign to individual alleles.

The cohort was made up of approximately 670 healthy bone marrow donors. At the time of sampling, all cohort members were nominally healthy, though unrecorded immune exposures were likely present. The donor was CMV seronegative and was included in the group of several hundred seronegative cohort members. Every donor gave a peripheral blood sample, and the peripheral blood mononuclear cells from that sample were used for TCR beta sequencing. Genomic DNA extraction from the blood cell samples was performed with the Qiagen DNeasy Blood Extraction Kit. Trimming removed 5 bases from V and 5 bases from J, leaving 18 bases between the germline ends. CDR1 is given as SGHNT and CDR2 as YENEEA, both from the germline V gene. The CDR3 goes from the cysteine to the phenylalanine over 16 residues. The sequence is cut down to CDR3 DNA, 48 bases in frame from base 1. Library preparation used the immunoSEQ multiplex PCR assay. For the multiplex PCR, a mixture combining 60 forward primers for TCR Vbeta segments and 13 reverse primers for TCR Jbeta segments was used. The CDR3 region of rearranged TCR beta genes was amplified from genomic DNA with a multiplex PCR assay. On the Illumina HiSeq System, the amplified TCR beta libraries were sequenced as 87-base-pair reads. Regarding the original processing steps: In a later analysis, tens of millions of unique TCR beta chains were counted across the approximately 640 repertoires, and roughly 11 million of these chains were shared by at least two donors. Raw reads were error-corrected and collapsed into unique sequences by a nearest-neighbor algorithm in which closely related sequences were merged to remove PCR and sequencing errors. To assign V, D and J gene segments, CDR3 sequences were aligned to IMGT reference sequences. For a sequence to be retained, a match of at least six nucleotides was required to both a V gene segment and a J gene segment. Rearrangements were classified as productive when the CDR3 lacked stop codons and remained in frame with V and J, and all other rearrangements were classified as non-productive. Following IMGT convention, CDR3 was defined as the stretch from the second conserved V-encoded cysteine up to the conserved J-encoded phenylalanine. The earlier analysis of about 570 of the donors excluded any sequence lacking an unambiguous match to a single V gene segment. In an earlier analysis of a few hundred of the donors, V segments were called functional above 56.7% productive rearrangements and were called segregating when the between-donor standard deviation exceeded 5%. To diagnose cytomegalovirus status from the catalog of TCR beta chain sequences, a statistical classification framework was built. In a later analysis, V and J genes were assigned by comparing TCR nucleotide sequences against IMGT/GENE-DB human TR gene sequences. Using the TCRdist pipeline, a later analysis assigned CDR3 sequences along with most-parsimonious VDJ recombination scenarios. In a later analysis, each TCR beta chain was defined by its CDR3 amino acid sequence together with its V-gene family, and reads lacking a unique V-gene family were excluded. To address suspected cross-contamination and a sequencing artifact, a later analysis removed some 620 highly shared, low-generation-probability nucleotide sequences. A later analysis calculated a clonal expansion index for each public chain from normalized within-repertoire ranks of inferred template counts. In a later analysis, generation probabilities were computed with a VDJ recombination model fitted to out-of-frame rearrangements, and the resulting probabilities were checked against IGoR. In a later analysis, hypergeometric tests were used to score TCR-TCR, TCR-HLA and TCR-CMV co-occurrence, with a repertoire-size bias correction applied to TCR pairs. To estimate false discovery rates, a later analysis permuted the HLA or CMV assignments 20 times. In a later analysis, co-occurring TCRs were grouped with DBSCAN, and TCRdist sequence similarity was added when clustering was performed within HLA-allele-positive subsets. Repertoires with fewer than 30,000 or more than 120,000 public chains, plus five repertoires with anomalous nucleotide sharing, were excluded from co-occurrence clustering. The source is immuneACCESS, and TCRdb retained only in-frame sequences with V and J called. Part of the clones is not carried over; for the studies checked, unresolved V genes explain less than half of this, and the remainder is unexplained. From that table come the V and J calls and clone size; the DNA was used to work out D and trimming. The data table for this sample lists some 130,000 clones. The ten largest clones capture over 1.5% of the sample.

As concerns this clone: The antigen this receptor binds is unknown.

The chain joins TRBV11-3 to TRBJ1-4; 5 matching bases give a weak D call of TRBD1. This TCR was sampled from a man in his late teens or twenties in good health and CMV-seronegative. Sequencing used PBMCs. The encoded CDR3 is CASSPQRGDSNEKLFF. In nucleotide form, the sequence is TGTGCCAGCAGCCCCCAGCGCGGGGACTCGAATGAAAAACTGTTTTTT.